The 14 T cell receptor beta chains reported below all come from one sample, sequenced in a study of early stage breast cancer tumors. Produced via immunoSEQ multiplex PCR; TCRdb's table is partial and in-frame only. Altogether roughly 25,000 clones are present, roughly 67% being singletons, with the ten largest covering 9.9%. The source material was breast tumor tissue. The receptors derive from a person in their sixties with breast cancer.

The chain recombines TRBV4-3 with TRBJ2-4; D may be TRBD1 (6 bases). V was cut by 3 bases and J by 2 bases, with 11 bases left in between. There are 15 residues in the CDR3. Germline CDR1 LGHNA, CDR2 YSLEER. The CDR3 region has the DNA TGCGCCAGCAGCCAGGGGGCACGAACCAAAAACATTCAGTACTTC. Protein: CASSQGARTKNIQYF.

This clone was seen a single time. CDR3 sequence reads: CASSVAGIGLDTQYF. The CDR3 DNA is TGTGCCAGCAGCGTAGCGGGGATCGGGTTAGATACGCAGTATTTT. This chain uses TRBV9 with TRBJ2-3; the D gene is possibly TRBD2 (5 bases). Per the germline V gene, CDR1 is SGDLS and CDR2 is YYNGEE. The germline V and J ends were trimmed by 0 bases and 5 bases, with 13 bases remaining between them. This CDR3 is 15 amino acids long.

V and J are TRBV5-1 and TRBJ2-7; TRBD1 aligns across 9 bases. The J segment lost 3 bases and the V segment lost 2 bases, leaving 3 bases of the junction unmatched. The CDR3 is made up of 14 amino acids. From germline, CDR1 is SGHRS and CDR2 YFSETQ. The CDR3 loop is CASSFRDRDYEQYF. The CDR3 bases are TGCGCCAGCAGCTTCCGGGACAGGGACTACGAGCAGTACTTC.

The table lists this clone with many counts. The CDR3 here is CASSFVQGFNTEAFF. Here the CDR3 DNA reads TGTGCCAGCAGTTTCGTACAGGGGTTTAACACTGAAGCTTTCTTT. The chain links TRBV28 to TRBJ1-1, with 7 positions matching TRBD1. CDR3 length equals 15 residues. Germline V gene data show CDR1 as MDHEN and CDR2 as SYDVKM. Losses at the gene ends were 3 bases for V and 2 bases for J; bases not matched to a gene: 6.

The V and J genes are TRBV7-2 and TRBJ1-2; TRBD1 might be the D (6 bases). Germline-derived CDR1 and CDR2 are SGHTA and FQGNSA. Trimming cost V 5 bases and J 8 bases, with 15 bases left between them. CDR3 size: 13 residues. CDR3 in DNA: TGTGCCAGCAGCCCCGAGGGGGGGGAGGGCTACACCTTC. Translation: CASSPEGGEGYTF.

J is TRBJ2-2 and V is TRBV5-6; possible D gene TRBD1, 5 bases. The CDR3 has 15 residues. Germline V gives CDR1 SGHDT, CDR2 YYEEEE. Trimming shortened V by 0 bases and J by 3 bases, and 9 bases separated the two germline ends. The CDR3 protein is CASSLEGVHTGELFF. The CDR3 DNA reads TGTGCCAGCAGCTTGGAAGGGGTGCACACCGGGGAGCTGTTTTTT.

The gene calls are TRBV10-2 and TRBJ2-7; 9 bases line up with TRBD2. Trimming cost V 3 bases and J 3 bases; bases outside gene matches: 9. The CDR3 is 16 amino acids. Germline V lookup: CDR1 WSHSY, CDR2 SAAADI. The CDR3 spells CASSEVALAGIYEQYF. CDR3 bases: TGCGCCAGCAGTGAAGTTGCCCTAGCGGGAATCTACGAGCAGTACTTC.

The rearrangement links TRBV13 to TRBJ2-5; 9 bases map to TRBD2. Per the germline V gene, CDR1 is PRHDT and CDR2 is FYEKMQ (reference sequence). The CDR3 runs to 15 residues. V was pared by 1 base and J by 4 bases, with 4 bases of the junction left unmatched. CDR3 protein: CASSLELAGPETQYF. The CDR3 region has the DNA TGTGCCAGCAGCTTAGAGCTAGCGGGACCAGAGACCCAGTACTTC. The full variable domain, completed using reference TRBV13 and TRBJ2-5, is AAGVIQSPRHLIKEKRETATLKCYPIPRHDTVYWYQQGPGQDPQFLISFYEKMQSDKGSIPDRFSAQQFSDYHSELNMSSLELGDSALYFCASSLELAGPETQYFGPGTRLLVL.

The gene calls are TRBV9 and TRBJ2-3, with 9 bases lining up with TRBD2. V was pared by 4 bases and J by 3 bases, with 9 bases of the junction left unmatched. Per germline, CDR1 SGDLS and CDR2 YYNGEE. The CDR3 consists of 16 residues. The CDR3 nucleotides read TGTGCCAGCAGCCCCCTCAGTAGCGGGAGTACAGATACGCAGTATTTT. Translating it yields CASSPLSSGSTDTQYF.

J is TRBJ2-5 and V is TRBV5-1, with 13 bases identical to TRBD2. Germline-derived CDR1 and CDR2 are SGHRS and YFSETQ. The CDR3 has 18 residues. J gave up 2 bases and V 0 bases, and 7 bases lay outside the gene matches. The CDR3 DNA is TGCGCCAGCAGCTTGGGACTAGCGGGAGGAGTTGTTCAAGAGACCCAGTACTTC. Its protein product is CASSLGLAGGVVQETQYF.

The chain joins TRBV6-5 to TRBJ1-1; D might be TRBD1 (6 bases). CDR3 length: 14 amino acids. V was cut by 7 bases and J by 5 bases, with 17 bases left in between. Looked up from germline, CDR1 is MNHEY and CDR2 is SVGAGI. CDR3 residues: CASITRGARTEAFF. The DNA for the CDR3 is TGTGCCAGCATCACACGGGGGGCGAGGACTGAAGCTTTCTTT.

This clone was recorded once. The chain employs TRBV20-1 and TRBJ1-5; D unresolved. V lost 1 base, J lost 11 bases, and 9 bases lay in between. Germline CDR1 is DFQATT and CDR2 is SNEGSKA (reference sequence). This CDR3 has 11 residues. The CDR3: CSARVQVSQHF. The CDR3 region has the DNA TGCAGTGCTAGAGTGCAGGTCTCCCAGCATTTT.

V and J are TRBV18 and TRBJ1-5; 7 bases line up with TRBD1. V gave up 3 bases and J gave up 4 bases; unmatched junction bases: 6. The CDR3 is 15 amino acids. In germline, CDR1 is KGHSH, CDR2 LQKENI. DNA for the CDR3: TGTGCCAGCTCACCCTACGGACAGGCGAATCAGCCCCAGCATTTT. Its translation: CASSPYGQANQPQHF.

This clone came up once. The rearrangement uses TRBV6-4 and TRBJ2-3, with TRBD2 as a possible D gene (6 bases). Looked up from germline, CDR1 is MRHNA and CDR2 is SNTAGT. CDR3 length: 14 residues. V dropped 3 bases and J dropped 6 bases, with 13 bases sitting between them. In DNA form, the CDR3 reads TGTGCCAGCAGTGAACTAGCTGAGTTGGATACGCAGTATTTT. Amino acids: CASSELAELDTQYF.